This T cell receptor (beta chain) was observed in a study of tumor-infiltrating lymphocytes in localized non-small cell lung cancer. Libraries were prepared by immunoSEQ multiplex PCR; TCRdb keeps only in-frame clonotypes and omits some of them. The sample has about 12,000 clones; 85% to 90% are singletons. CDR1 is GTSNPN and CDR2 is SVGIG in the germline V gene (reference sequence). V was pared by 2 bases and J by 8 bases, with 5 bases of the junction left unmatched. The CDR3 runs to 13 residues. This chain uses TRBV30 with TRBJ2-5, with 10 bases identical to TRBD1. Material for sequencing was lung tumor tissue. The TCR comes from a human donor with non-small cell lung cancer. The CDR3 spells CAWSTGQGGTQYF. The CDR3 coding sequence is TGTGCCTGGAGTACCGGACAGGGGGGCACCCAGTACTTC.